This section outlines one T cell receptor beta chain sequence together with its context. Its antigen is as yet unknown. Subjects aged 18 to 65 presented with newly diagnosed hyperthyroidism of less than 2 months' duration. This entry belongs to a study of T cells in Graves' hyperthyroidism and ophthalmopathy. Study findings and constraints: In blood, most of the thyroid clonotypes expanded above 0.001 were also present.

Looked up from germline, CDR1 is SGHTA and CDR2 is FQGTGA. The V end lost 1 base, the J end lost 6 bases, and 16 bases lay between the germline ends. The CDR3 totals 16 residues. Regions amplified from RNA transcripts were the TCR beta CDR3 regions. Initially, a first-round RT-PCR of the TCR CDR3 employed the HTBI primer set. One entry per CDR3 protein, called by TCRdb with MiXCR from the multiplex PCR reads. Of a few hundred thousand distinct CDR3 sequences in the sample, 15% to 19% are singletons; the top ten hold under 8%. The chain has TRBV7-3 and TRBJ1-5, with a weak D call TRBD1 (6 bases). The sequencing input was blood. This receptor was identified in a woman aged 25 to 39 with Graves' hyperthyroidism. The CDR3 protein is CASSLIGPSGAQPQHF. CDR3 in DNA: TGTGCCAGCAGCTTAATCGGCCCGTCAGGGGCTCAGCCCCAGCATTTT. Supplemented by reference TRBV7-3 and TRBJ1-5, the full variable domain reads GAGVSQTPSNKVTEKGKYVELRCDPISGHTALYWYRQSLGQGPEFLIYFQGTGAADDSGLPNDRFFAVRPEGSVSTLKIQRTERGDSAVYLCASSLIGPSGAQPQHFGDGTRLSIL.